This passage covers 20 T cell receptor beta chains from one sample sequenced in a study of control samples from healthy donors and cancer patients. Sequenced by immunoSEQ multiplex PCR; TCRdb stores in-frame clones only, minus some. The table shows about 54,000 clones, with around 97% occurring only once. Sequenced input: blood. The source of these receptors is a woman in her twenties or thirties in good health.

This clone has only a few counts. V gene TRBV2 combines with J gene TRBJ2-7; possibly TRBD1 or TRBD2 for D (5 bases each). V lost 3 bases and J 1 base, leaving 13 bases between the germline ends. Germline lookup yields CDR1 SNHLY and CDR2 FYNNEI. The CDR3 spans 15 residues. CDR3 loop: CASSDGAGNSYEQYF. As DNA, the CDR3 is TGTGCCAGCAGTGACGGGGCAGGGAATTCCTACGAGCAGTACTTC.

This chain connects TRBV7-9 to TRBJ2-1; the D gene could be TRBD1 or TRBD2 (5 bases each). Germline loops: CDR1 SEHNR, CDR2 FQNEAQ (reference sequence). The length of the CDR3 is 12 residues. V was pared by 5 bases and J by 9 bases, with 11 bases between. The CDR3 DNA is TGTGCCAGCAGCGAGGGGTGGGGTGAGCAGTTCTTC. Residues: CASSEGWGEQFF.

V is TRBV4-2 and J is TRBJ2-3; 9 bases are shared with TRBD2. The length of the CDR3 is 16 residues. Germline values: CDR1 LGHNA, CDR2 YNFKEQ. V was pared by 0 bases and J by 1 base, with 2 bases of the junction left unmatched. In DNA form, the CDR3 reads TGTGCCAGCAGCCAAGAAATAGCGGGGGGCACAGATACGCAGTATTTT. This codes for CASSQEIAGGTDTQYF.

The chain uses TRBV19 and TRBJ2-5, with 9 bases matching TRBD1. V was clipped by 5 bases and J by 7 bases; unmatched bases: 14. The CDR3 runs to 16 residues. CDR1 and CDR2 from the germline V gene are LNHDA and SQIVND (reference sequence). The CDR3 is CASSARQGQGHGTQYF. The CDR3 DNA reads TGTGCCAGTAGTGCTAGACAGGGACAGGGTCATGGGACCCAGTACTTC.

The CDR3 sequence: CASSVSSGSRYNEQFF. The DNA for the CDR3 is TGTGCCAGCAGCGTAAGTAGCGGGAGTAGGTACAATGAGCAGTTCTTC. The rearrangement uses TRBV9 and TRBJ2-1; 9 bases fit TRBD2. This CDR3 has 16 residues. The V gene's germline CDR1 is SGDLS and CDR2 YYNGEE. V lost 1 base to trimming and J lost 4 bases; unmatched junction nucleotides: 6.

V gene TRBV5-1 combines with J gene TRBJ1-2; TRBD1 might be the D (5 bases). Germline V gives CDR1 SGHRS, CDR2 YFSETQ. Trimming left V 0 bases short and J 6 bases short, with 12 bases between. The CDR3 sequence is 14 residues long. CDR3 in amino acids: CASSLEGAPDGYTF. The CDR3 nucleotides read TGCGCCAGCAGCTTGGAAGGGGCGCCAGATGGCTACACCTTC.

This chain joins TRBV9 and TRBJ1-2; TRBD1 aligns across 10 bases. The CDR3 spans 15 residues. Germline V CDR1 and CDR2: SGDLS, YYNGEE. J was trimmed by 5 bases and V by 6 bases; bases with no gene match: 10. The CDR3 region has the DNA TGTGCCAGCACCCCGACAGGGGGCATAGTTTATGGCTACACCTTC. Translating gives CASTPTGGIVYGYTF.

The chain carries TRBV19 and TRBJ1-1; no clear D gene. Between the trimmed V and J ends, which lost 8 bases and 4 bases, there was a span of 14 bases. This CDR3 region has 13 residues. The germline gives CDR1 LNHDA, CDR2 SQIVND (reference sequence). CDR3 loop: CASLNQLVTEAFF. The DNA for the CDR3 is TGTGCCAGTCTCAACCAATTGGTCACTGAAGCTTTCTTT.

V gene TRBV5-1 combines with J gene TRBJ2-7; 14 bases match TRBD2. V shed 3 bases and J 4 bases; nucleotides not matched to a gene: 12. CDR1 SGHRS and CDR2 YFSETQ come from the germline V gene. CDR3 length: 18 amino acids. The CDR3 DNA sequence: TGCGCCAGCAGCTGGGGGACTAGCGGGAGTGGTGTGGGGTACGAGCAGTACTTC. It codes for CASSWGTSGSGVGYEQYF.

The rearrangement joins TRBV9 to TRBJ2-7; unclear D gene. V was pared by 4 bases and J by 2 bases, with 13 bases between. The CDR3 contains 14 residues. Germline V gene lookup returns CDR1 SGDLS and CDR2 YYNGEE. The CDR3 spells CASSLNAAAYEQYF. For the CDR3, the DNA is TGTGCCAGCAGCCTGAACGCGGCTGCCTACGAGCAGTACTTC.

Notes on this clone: The junction differs from germline at one of its ends, possibly a read error. The chain combines TRBV7-7 with TRBJ2-1; D is perhaps TRBD1 (5 bases). There are 14 residues in the CDR3. Germline loops: CDR1 SSHAT, CDR2 FNYEAQ (reference sequence). CDR3 sequence (DNA): TGTGCTAGCAGCTTAGGGGCAGGTTACAATGAGCAGTTCTTC. This translates into CASSLGAGYNEQFF.

The CDR3 DNA sequence: TGTGCCAGCAGTGAAAGGGAAAATCAGCCCCAGCATTTT. This sequence encodes CASSERENQPQHF. This chain uses TRBV2 with TRBJ1-5, with D unresolved. Per germline, CDR1 SNHLY and CDR2 FYNNEI. Trimming pared 2 bases from V and 4 bases from J, leaving 6 bases between. CDR3 length equals 13 residues.

This clone was seen only a few times. The J gene is TRBJ2-7, the V gene TRBV4-2, with D possibly matching TRBD1 (6 bases). This CDR3 spans 14 amino acids. Trimming removed 1 base at V and 6 bases at J, with 13 bases between. Germline CDR1 and CDR2: LGHNA and YNFKEQ. The CDR3 bases are TGTGCCAGCAGCCAAGGACAGGATCTAGGCGAGCAGTACTTC. Protein: CASSQGQDLGEQYF.

The chain recombines TRBV5-4 with TRBJ1-3; D ambiguous. Germline V gives CDR1 SGHNT, CDR2 YYREEE (reference sequence). This CDR3 has 15 residues. With 0 bases removed from V and 0 bases from J, the gap between germline ends came to 7 bases. CDR3 loop: CASSLDPSSGNTIYF. For the CDR3, the DNA is TGTGCCAGCAGCTTGGACCCGAGCTCTGGAAACACCATATATTTT.

V and J are TRBV9 and TRBJ1-1; D call uncertain. Trimming removed 2 bases from V and 0 bases from J, with 8 bases in between. The germline V gene has CDR1 SGDLS and CDR2 YYNGEE. This CDR3 region has 14 residues. This chain's CDR3 is CASSVSEMNTEAFF. CDR3 nucleotide sequence: TGTGCCAGCAGCGTCTCAGAAATGAACACTGAAGCTTTCTTT.

This clone was detected once. The chain uses TRBV7-2 and TRBJ1-1; D may be TRBD1 (6 bases). The CDR3 is 15 amino acids. The V and J ends lost 1 base and 4 bases respectively, with 13 bases between them. The germline V gene has CDR1 SGHTA and CDR2 FQGNSA. Here the CDR3 DNA reads TGTGCCAGCAGCTTAGGGGGGGGCGCTACCACTGAAGCTTTCTTT. Protein: CASSLGGGATTEAFF.

The chain uses TRBV27 and TRBJ1-1; possible D gene TRBD1, 6 bases. Germline V lookup: CDR1 MNHEY, CDR2 SMNVEV (reference sequence). Trimming shortened V by 0 bases and J by 8 bases, and 10 bases separated the two germline ends. CDR3 length: 13 residues. CDR3 region: CASSLSIQGEAFF. Here the CDR3 DNA reads TGTGCCAGCAGTTTATCGATACAGGGCGAAGCTTTCTTT.

With respect to this clone: Within the sample, other DNA sequences also encode this same CDR3. CDR3 sequence reads: CSVRQGGNEQFF. CDR3 nucleotides: TGCAGCGTGAGACAGGGGGGCAATGAGCAGTTCTTC. The chain joins TRBV29-1 to TRBJ2-1, with 9 nucleotides matching TRBD1. The J segment lost 6 bases and the V segment lost 6 bases, leaving 3 bases of the junction unmatched. Germline loops: CDR1 SQVTM, CDR2 ANQGSEA. CDR3 length: 12 residues.

V usage is TRBV5-5 and J usage is TRBJ2-2; tentative D call: TRBD2 (6 bases). The CDR3 covers 16 residues. With 2 bases removed from V and 3 bases from J, the gap between germline ends came to 14 bases. Germline CDR1 and CDR2: SGHKS and YYEKEE (reference sequence). In DNA form, the CDR3 reads TGTGCCAGCAGCTTTGCGGATAGCGGCTACACCGGGGAGCTGTTTTTT. Protein product: CASSFADSGYTGELFF.

This clone was counted a single time. The chain employs TRBV19 and TRBJ1-1; the D gene is possibly TRBD1 (6 bases). The CDR3 is 13 amino acids. Per germline, CDR1 LNHDA and CDR2 SQIVND (reference sequence). Trimming left V 6 bases short and J 2 bases short, with 10 bases between. The DNA of the CDR3 is TGTGCCAGTAGAAAGACAGGCAACACTGAAGCTTTCTTT. Translated: CASRKTGNTEAFF.